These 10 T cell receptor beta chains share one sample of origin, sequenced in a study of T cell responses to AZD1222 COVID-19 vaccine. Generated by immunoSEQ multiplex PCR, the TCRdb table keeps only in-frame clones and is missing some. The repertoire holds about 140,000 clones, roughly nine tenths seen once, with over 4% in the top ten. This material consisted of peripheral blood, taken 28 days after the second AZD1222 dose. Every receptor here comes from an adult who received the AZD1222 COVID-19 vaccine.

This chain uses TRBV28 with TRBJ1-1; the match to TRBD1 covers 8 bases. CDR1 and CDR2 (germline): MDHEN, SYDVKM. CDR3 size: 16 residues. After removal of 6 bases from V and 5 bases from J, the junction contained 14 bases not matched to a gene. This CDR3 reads CASSPLGQGAWTEAFF. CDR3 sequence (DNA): TGTGCCAGCAGCCCCCTTGGGCAGGGGGCGTGGACTGAAGCTTTCTTT.

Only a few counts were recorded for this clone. CDR3 DNA: TGCGCCAGCAGCTTTCTGGGAACCAATGAGCAGTTCTTC. It encodes CASSFLGTNEQFF. This sequence joins TRBV5-1 and TRBJ2-1; D gene unclear. The germline V gene has CDR1 SGHRS and CDR2 YFSETQ. The CDR3 loop spans 13 amino acids. V lost 2 bases and J 6 bases, leaving 9 bases between the germline ends.

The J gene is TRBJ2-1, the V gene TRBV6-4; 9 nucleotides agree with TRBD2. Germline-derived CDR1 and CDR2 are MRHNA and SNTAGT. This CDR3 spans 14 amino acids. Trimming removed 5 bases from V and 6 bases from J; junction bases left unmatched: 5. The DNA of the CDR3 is TGTGCCAGCAGTCGCGGGGGGGATAGCAATGAGCAGTTCTTC. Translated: CASSRGGDSNEQFF.

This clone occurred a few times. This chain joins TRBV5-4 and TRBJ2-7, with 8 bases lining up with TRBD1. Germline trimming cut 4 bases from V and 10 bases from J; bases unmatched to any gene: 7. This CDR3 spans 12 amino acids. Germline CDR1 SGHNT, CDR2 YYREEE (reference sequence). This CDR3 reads CASSREQGGQYF. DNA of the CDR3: TGTGCCAGCAGCCGTGAACAGGGGGGACAGTACTTC. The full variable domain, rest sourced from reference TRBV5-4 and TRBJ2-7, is ETGVTQSPTHLIKTRGQQVTLRCSSQSGHNTVSWYQQALGQGPQFIFQYYREEENGRGNFPPRFSGLQFPNYSSELNVNALELDDSALYLCASSREQGGQYFGPGTRLTVT.

CDR3 loop: CASSVAPLSPEAFF. The DNA for the CDR3 is TGTGCCAGCAGCGTAGCCCCTCTCTCCCCTGAAGCTTTCTTT. The gene calls are TRBV9 and TRBJ1-1, with D uncertain. Trimming left V 0 bases short and J 6 bases short, with 12 bases between. CDR3 length: 14 amino acids. Looked up from germline, CDR1 is SGDLS and CDR2 is YYNGEE.

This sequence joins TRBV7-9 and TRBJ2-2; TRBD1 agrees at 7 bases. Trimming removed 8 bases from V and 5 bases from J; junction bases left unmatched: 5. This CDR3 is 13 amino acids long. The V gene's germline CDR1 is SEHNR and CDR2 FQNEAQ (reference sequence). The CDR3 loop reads CASGDRGTGELFF. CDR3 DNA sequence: TGTGCCAGCGGGGACAGAGGGACCGGGGAGCTGTTTTTT.

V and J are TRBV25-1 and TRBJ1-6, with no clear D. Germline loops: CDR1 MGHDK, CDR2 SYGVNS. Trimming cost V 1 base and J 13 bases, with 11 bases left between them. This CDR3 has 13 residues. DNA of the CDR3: TGTGCCAGCAGTGAATTAGCCCTCCGCCCCCTCCACTTT. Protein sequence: CASSELALRPLHF.

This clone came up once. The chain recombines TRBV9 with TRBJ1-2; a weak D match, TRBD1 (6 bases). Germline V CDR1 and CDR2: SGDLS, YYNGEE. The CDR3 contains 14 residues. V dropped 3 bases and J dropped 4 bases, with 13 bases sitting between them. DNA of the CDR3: TGTGCCAGCAGCGCGGACAGAAGCCCCTATGGCTACACCTTC. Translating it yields CASSADRSPYGYTF.

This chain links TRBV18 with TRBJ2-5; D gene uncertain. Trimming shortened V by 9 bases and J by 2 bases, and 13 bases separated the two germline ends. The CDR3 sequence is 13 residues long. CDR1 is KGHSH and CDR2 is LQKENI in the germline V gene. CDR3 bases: TGTGCCAGTATAGGCGGAATTCAAGAGACCCAGTACTTC. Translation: CASIGGIQETQYF.

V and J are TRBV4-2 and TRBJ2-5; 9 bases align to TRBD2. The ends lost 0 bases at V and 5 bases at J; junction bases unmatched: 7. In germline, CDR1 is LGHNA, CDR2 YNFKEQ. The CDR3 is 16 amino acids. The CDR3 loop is CASSQEPRGGWETQYF. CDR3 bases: TGTGCCAGCAGCCAAGAACCGCGGGGGGGCTGGGAGACCCAGTACTTC.